Listed below are T cell receptor beta chains from one sample, sequenced in a study of blood T cell repertoires in COVID-19. The repertoire was sequenced with immunoSEQ multiplex PCR; TCRdb's copy has only in-frame clones and lacks some. The sample yields about 110,000 clones, roughly 71% seen once. Sequencing was performed on peripheral blood. The receptors originated from a man at least 80 years old with acute or convalescent COVID-19. CDR3s include the opening cysteine and the closing phenylalanine or tryptophan. The D gene is left open where the match is weak. Clone size is not always given. Where it is, it says once, few, many or a class for expanded clones.

cdr3_length	d_call	v_call	j_call	clone_size	cdr3_aa	cdr3_nt
17	TRBD1	TRBV5-4	TRBJ2-3	once	CASSPYPGTGSTDTQYF	TGTGCCAGCAGCCCATATCCCGGGACAGGAAGCACAGATACGCAGTATTTT
13	NA	TRBV3-1/TRBV3-2	TRBJ1-4	NA	CASSLPSGEKLFF	TGTGCCAGCAGCCTCCCATCGGGTGAAAAACTGTTTTTT
12	NA	TRBV2	TRBJ1-6	NA	CASIREVPPLHF	TGTGCCAGCATTCGAGAGGTGCCACCCCTCCACTTT
19	NA	TRBV14	TRBJ1-4	once	CASSQDSTFGTGFDEKLFF	TGTGCCAGCAGCCAAGATAGCACCTTCGGAACAGGGTTTGATGAAAAACTGTTTTTT
18	TRBD1	TRBV4-3	TRBJ2-3	NA	CASSQDRQMWTGPDTQYF	TGCGCCAGCAGCCAAGATCGTCAGATGTGGACAGGACCAGATACGCAGTATTTT
11	NA	TRBV2	TRBJ1-2	NA	CASRERGGYTF	TGTGCCAGCAGAGAAAGGGGCGGCTACACCTTC
15	NA	TRBV9	TRBJ2-1	NA	CASSVSQVLYNEQFF	TGTGCCAGCAGCGTGTCACAGGTCTTATACAATGAGCAGTTCTTC
13	NA	TRBV28	TRBJ2-6	NA	CASSLQGPNVLTF	TGTGCCAGCAGTTTGCAGGGCCCCAACGTCCTGACTTTC
16	TRBD2	TRBV2	TRBJ2-2	NA	CASRRTSGTNTGELFF	TGTGCCAGCAGGCGGACTAGCGGGACGAACACCGGGGAGCTGTTTTTT
18	NA	TRBV18	TRBJ2-2	few	CASSPPTGFYANTGELFF	TGTGCCAGCTCACCCCCTACCGGGTTTTACGCGAACACCGGGGAGCTGTTTTTT
18	TRBD1	TRBV19	TRBJ2-6	NA	CASSIGGQGDAGANVLTF	TGTGCCAGTAGTATAGGCGGACAGGGGGACGCTGGGGCCAACGTCCTGACTTTC
13	TRBD1	TRBV2	TRBJ2-7	NA	CASRQGFNYEQYF	TGTGCCAGCAGACAGGGGTTTAACTACGAGCAGTACTTC
14	TRBD1	TRBV3-1/TRBV3-2	TRBJ1-2	few	CASSPRDSNYGYTF	TGTGCCAGCAGCCCGCGGGACAGTAACTATGGCTACACCTTC
14	NA	TRBV6-5	TRBJ2-3	NA	CASSRQGGPDTQYF	TGTGCCAGCAGTCGGCAGGGAGGACCAGATACGCAGTATTTT
14	NA	TRBV7-9	TRBJ2-4	NA	CASSFSSGRNIQYF	TGTGCCAGCAGCTTCTCTAGTGGCCGAAACATTCAGTACTTC
15	TRBD1	TRBV28	TRBJ2-3	NA	CASSPLGPQGETQYF	TGTGCCAGCAGTCCTCTGGGACCCCAGGGGGAGACGCAGTATTTT
14	TRBD1	TRBV6-2/TRBV6-3	TRBJ2-7	NA	CASSRRGRVYEQYF	TGTGCCAGCAGCCGCAGGGGGCGAGTCTACGAGCAGTACTTC
15	TRBD1	TRBV5-5	TRBJ2-7	NA	CASSSRQGAAYEQYF	TGTGCCAGCAGCTCACGACAGGGGGCGGCGTACGAGCAGTACTTC
14	TRBD1	TRBV20-1	TRBJ1-3	NA	CSASGGQVRNTIYF	TGCAGTGCTAGTGGCGGACAGGTCCGAAACACCATATATTTT
14	TRBD2	TRBV7-3	TRBJ2-1	NA	CASSLTGASGRQFF	TGTGCCAGCAGCTTAACGGGGGCTAGCGGGAGACAGTTCTTC
13	NA	TRBV28	TRBJ1-2	few	CASTSGQSLHYTF	TGTGCCAGCACCTCCGGACAGAGCCTTCACTACACCTTC
16	NA	TRBV9	TRBJ2-3	few	CASSVQQGSGTDTQYF	TGTGCCAGCAGCGTTCAGCAGGGGTCCGGCACAGATACGCAGTATTTT
16	NA	TRBV11-2	TRBJ1-4	NA	CASSWSLLATNEKLFF	TGTGCCAGCAGCTGGAGCCTCTTGGCAACTAATGAAAAACTGTTTTTT
14	NA	TRBV6-2/TRBV6-3	TRBJ2-7	few	CASSYGRGGYEQYF	TGTGCCAGCAGTTACGGCAGGGGAGGGTACGAGCAGTACTTC
15	TRBD2	TRBV5-5	TRBJ2-1	NA	CASSFVAGVGNEQFF	TGTGCCAGCAGCTTCGTCGCGGGAGTAGGGAATGAGCAGTTCTTC
14	NA	TRBV7-2	TRBJ2-1	NA	CASSLDGRRDEQFF	TGTGCCAGCAGCTTAGATGGGCGCAGGGATGAGCAGTTCTTC
13	TRBD1	TRBV6-5	TRBJ1-5	few	CATQTGYNQPQHF	TGTGCCACCCAGACAGGGTACAATCAGCCCCAGCATTTT
13	NA	TRBV7-9	TRBJ2-3	NA	CASSLMERHTQYF	TGTGCCAGCAGCTTAATGGAGCGCCATACGCAGTATTTT
16	NA	TRBV19	TRBJ1-1	NA	CASSARMAGGYTEAFF	TGTGCCAGTAGTGCCCGGATGGCGGGGGGGTACACTGAAGCTTTCTTT
12	NA	TRBV7-9	TRBJ2-3	NA	CASTPPVGTQYF	TGTGCCAGCACTCCCCCGGTCGGTACGCAGTATTTT
13	NA	TRBV6-5	TRBJ2-1	NA	CASRKTIANEQFF	TGTGCCAGCAGGAAGACGATAGCTAATGAGCAGTTCTTC
17	TRBD1	TRBV24-1	TRBJ2-3	NA	CATSDDPGQGAADTQYF	TGTGCCACCAGTGATGACCCGGGACAGGGGGCTGCAGATACGCAGTATTTT
14	TRBD1	TRBV5-8	TRBJ2-5	few	CASSRGQGGETQYF	TGTGCCAGCAGCCGGGGACAGGGAGGAGAGACCCAGTACTTC
15	TRBD1	TRBV6-5	TRBJ1-6	NA	CASSRTGLGNSPLHF	TGTGCCAGCAGTCGGACAGGGCTTGGCAATTCACCCCTCCACTTT
10	NA	TRBV20-1	TRBJ2-7	once	CSGGDYEQYF	TGCAGTGGGGGGGACTACGAGCAGTACTTC
13	NA	TRBV10-3	TRBJ1-3	NA	CAISESTGDTIYF	TGTGCCATCAGTGAGTCAACTGGAGACACCATATATTTT
13	NA	TRBV28	TRBJ2-1	once	CASSLSFYGEQFF	TGTGCCAGCAGTTTAAGCTTCTACGGTGAGCAGTTCTTC
16	TRBD1	TRBV18	TRBJ2-3	once	CASSRRTGVNTDTQYF	TGTGCCAGCTCACGCAGGACAGGGGTGAACACAGATACGCAGTATTTT
12	NA	TRBV21-1	TRBJ1-4	NA	CARDLSSEKLFF	TGTGCCAGAGACCTATCTAGTGAAAAACTGTTTTTT
12	NA	TRBV12-3/TRBV12-4	TRBJ1-5	once	CASSATDQPQHF	TGTGCCAGCAGTGCCACTGATCAGCCCCAGCATTTT
15	NA	TRBV5-1	TRBJ2-2	few	CASSLSSPNTGELFF	TGCGCCAGCAGCTTGTCGTCTCCGAACACCGGGGAGCTGTTTTTT
15	NA	TRBV6-6	TRBJ1-3	NA	CASSYVLGYGNTIYF	TGTGCCAGCAGTTATGTTCTCGGGTACGGAAACACCATATATTTT
13	NA	TRBV14	TRBJ2-2	NA	CASSQAGSGELFF	TGTGCCAGCAGCCAAGCCGGGAGCGGGGAGCTGTTTTTT
16	TRBD2	TRBV24-1	TRBJ2-3	NA	CATSDSLAGVRVTQYF	TGTGCCACCAGTGATTCGTTAGCGGGAGTTCGGGTTACGCAGTATTTT
16	TRBD2	TRBV2	TRBJ2-1	NA	CASSVWRLAGGDEQFF	TGTGCCAGCAGTGTTTGGAGGCTAGCGGGAGGTGATGAGCAGTTCTTC
10	NA	TRBV25-1	TRBJ2-1	NA	CASSASEQFF	TGTGCCAGCAGTGCGAGTGAGCAGTTCTTC
9	NA	TRBV19	TRBJ2-5	NA	CASFPPQYF	TGTGCCAGTTTCCCCCCTCAGTACTTC
15	TRBD2	TRBV6-2/TRBV6-3	TRBJ2-7	NA	CASSPGLTSGYEQYF	TGTGCCAGCAGTCCGGGGCTGACTAGCGGCTACGAGCAGTACTTC
10	NA	TRBV20-1	TRBJ2-3	few	CSAALDTQYF	TGCAGTGCCGCGCTGGATACGCAGTATTTT
15	TRBD1	TRBV2	TRBJ1-1	NA	CASGLRQGAGTEAFF	TGTGCCAGCGGACTAAGACAGGGGGCGGGCACTGAAGCTTTCTTT
13	NA	TRBV2	TRBJ1-6	many	CASSGPGSSPLHF	TGTGCCAGCAGTGGCCCGGGAAGTTCACCCCTCCACTTT
14	NA	TRBV5-1	TRBJ1-1	NA	CASSFGGVNTEAFF	TGCGCCAGCAGCTTCGGGGGGGTGAACACTGAAGCTTTCTTT
15	TRBD1	TRBV4-1	TRBJ1-2	NA	CASSQMDRDSGGYTF	TGCGCCAGCAGCCAGATGGACAGGGATTCTGGTGGCTACACCTTC